The subject of this entry is one TCR beta chain. The table lists this clone with a count of one. The target of this receptor is not known. Per-base qualities were not stored, and no clone one base away is much larger. TCRbeta CDR3 regions were amplified from genomic DNA by means of the immunoSEQ Assay, a bias-controlled multiplex PCR. The paper's data handling went like this. Nucleated cell counts per sample were estimated from amplification of reference gene primers within the assay. To quantify the absolute abundance of each unique TCRbeta CDR3 rearrangement, sequence reads were collapsed and filtered. For each sample, productive Simpson clonality was calculated by taking the square root of Simpson's diversity index across productive rearrangements. TCRdb stores this immuneACCESS table with in-frame sequences only. Part of the clones is absent; in the studies checked, under half of the shortfall reflects unresolved V genes, and no reason is known for the rest. The V and J calls and clone size come from that table; D and trimming were worked out from the DNA. This sample comprises a few hundred thousand clones, more than 75% of them detected only once. The ten largest clonotypes hold 8% to 13% of the sample.

These data belong to a study of blood T cell repertoires in COVID-19 (dated by TCRdb to the early 2020s). About the full investigation: Collaborator samples came from the United States, Italy and Spain and covered acute and convalescent phases of COVID-19. The repertoires were released in a freely available public database meant as a resource for research on the immune response to SARS-CoV-2. The dataset comprised deeply sampled blood TCRbeta repertoires from subjects exposed to, actively infected with, or recovered from COVID-19. HLA class I and class II types, where available, came from metadata supplied by the sample provider rather than from assay-based typing. The samples were drawn from two sources: the first 160 participants of the ongoing ImmuneRACE study, and fewer than 1,500 subjects contributed by 6 global collaborators. The material from the prospective study consisted of cDNA or gDNA derived from T cells, B-cell-depleted T cells, or PBMCs. The sample metadata nearly always contained a de-identified subject ID, COVID-19 status, age in years and sex.

Here is what the overall study found, with its caveats: The amount of clinical and demographic metadata varied by source and participant and was provided uncurated.

From a lookup of the germline V gene (reference sequence), CDR1 and CDR2 are LGHDT and YNNKEL. From the cysteine up to the phenylalanine, the CDR3 has a length of 15 residues. The kept DNA is CDR3 alone, 45 bases in frame from the first base. Relative to germline, V is missing 3 bases and J is missing 6 bases, with 6 bases of the junction outside any gene match. Participants in the prospective study were aged about 18 to 100 years, lived in over 20 United States geographic areas, and enrolled through a virtual design. To assign participants to cohorts, the prospective study relied on clinical history that participants themselves reported in a screening survey and a study questionnaire. ImmuneRACE Cohort 3 recovered participants were defined by two consecutive negative NP/OP PCR tests, healthcare professional clearance, or symptom resolution. In the prospective study, whole blood, serum and a nasopharyngeal or oropharyngeal swab were collected from each participant by mobile phlebotomists. Over a roughly 2-month period, participants in the prospective study had the option of providing additional blood draws and questionnaires. Before DNA extraction, prospective study blood samples were shipped either frozen or at room temperature.

Sequencing was done on a sample of PBMCs or T cells enriched from blood (not recorded which). This receptor chain uses TRBV3-1 (or the pseudogene TRBV3-2) and TRBJ1-2; TRBD1 agrees with 11 junctional bases. The receptor's source is a woman younger than 35 who had recovered from COVID-19. The nucleotides are TGTGCCAGCAGCCACCTATCGGGACAGGGGGATGGCTACACCTTC. This gives the protein CASSHLSGQGDGYTF.